Following are 6 T cell receptor beta chains from one sample sequenced in a study of blood T cell repertoires in COVID-19. Here immunoSEQ multiplex PCR was the method, and the copy in TCRdb shows in-frame clones only, minus some. This table has some 77,000 clones, more than 80% appearing once. The sample was peripheral blood. The receptors stem from a woman between 65 and 79 years old with acute or convalescent COVID-19.

This rearrangement joins TRBV28 to TRBJ1-5, with D uncertain. Germline CDR1 is MDHEN and CDR2 is SYDVKM. The CDR3 consists of 11 residues. Trimming stripped 5 bases from V and 4 bases from J, with 3 bases between. CDR3 loop: CASSANQPQHF. As DNA, the CDR3 is TGTGCCAGCAGTGCGAATCAGCCCCAGCATTTT.

The J gene is TRBJ1-4, the V gene TRBV28; D is uncertain. The CDR3 sequence is 12 residues long. With 3 bases removed from V and 8 bases from J, the gap between germline ends came to 7 bases. The V gene's germline CDR1 is MDHEN and CDR2 SYDVKM. CDR3 sequence: CASSLFGEKLFF. DNA of the CDR3: TGTGCCAGCAGTTTGTTCGGGGAAAAACTGTTTTTT. The complete variable domain, with remaining parts taken from reference TRBV28 and TRBJ1-4, reads DVKVTQSSRYLVKRTGEKVFLECVQDMDHENMFWYRQDPGLGLRLIYFSYDVKMKEKGDIPEGYSVSREKKERFSLILESASTNQTSMYLCASSLFGEKLFFGSGTQLSVL.

The V and J genes are TRBV2 and TRBJ2-3; 7 positions match TRBD2. CDR3 length equals 16 residues. Germline assignment: CDR1 SNHLY and CDR2 FYNNEI. J gave up 4 bases and V 1 base, and 8 bases lay outside the gene matches. In DNA form, the CDR3 reads TGTGCCAGCAGTGAAGTGGGGACCAGCGGGGCAGATACGCAGTATTTT. Residues: CASSEVGTSGADTQYF. The variable domain in full, completed from reference TRBV2 and TRBJ2-3, reads EPEVTQTPSHQVTQMGQEVILRCVPISNHLYFYWYRQILGQKVEFLVSFYNNEISEKSEIFDDQFSVERPDGSNFTLKIRSTKLEDSAMYFCASSEVGTSGADTQYFGPGTRLTVL.

The CDR3 DNA is TGTGCCAGCAGCCTCATGGGCGCTTCCACTGAAGCTTTCTTT. Residues: CASSLMGASTEAFF. The gene calls are TRBV4-2 and TRBJ1-1; D is ambiguous. The germline CDR1 and CDR2 sequences are LGHNA and YNFKEQ. The CDR3 spans 14 residues. V lost 4 bases, J lost 4 bases, and 13 bases lay in between.

This clone has more than one count but fewer than ten. The chain carries TRBV14 and TRBJ2-1, with a tentative D call TRBD2 (6 bases). The V end was cut by 2 bases, the J end by 10 bases, with 9 bases between. Germline V lookup: CDR1 SGHDN, CDR2 FVKESK. The CDR3 is made up of 12 amino acids. CDR3 sequence reads: CASSQSGREQFF. The CDR3 DNA sequence: TGTGCCAGCAGCCAATCCGGGAGAGAGCAGTTCTTC.

This clone came up once. V and J are TRBV5-6 and TRBJ1-5; D gene uncertain. The germline V and J ends were trimmed by 1 base and 1 base, with 3 bases remaining between them. CDR1 is SGHDT, CDR2 YYEEEE, per germline. The CDR3 spans 13 residues. CDR3 nucleotides: TGTGCCAGCAGCTTGAGCAGCAATCAGCCCCAGCATTTT. Translating it yields CASSLSSNQPQHF.